The 12 T cell receptor beta chains presented below share a single source sample, sequenced in a study of T-cell memory formation after mild COVID-19. In TCRdb, the 5' RACE reads were re-called with MiXCR into one record per CDR3 protein. This table holds hundreds of thousands of distinct CDR3 sequences, 15% found once. What was sequenced was PBMCs or a T cell subset sorted from them (not recorded which). The receptors here all came from a man younger than 35 who had mild COVID-19 (a few samples of this study predate the infection). Cell type and time point are not known.

This chain joins TRBV7-9 and TRBJ2-5; perhaps D is TRBD1 or TRBD2 (5 bases each). Germline CDR1 is SEHNR and CDR2 is FQNEAQ (reference sequence). The CDR3 runs 14 residues. V lost 5 bases, J lost 5 bases, and 15 bases lay in between. The DNA for the CDR3 is TGTGCCAGCAGCCCCCCCCAGGGAGCGGAGACCCAGTACTTC. This codes for CASSPPQGAETQYF.

The chain joins TRBV28 to TRBJ2-5, with D perhaps TRBD2 (6 bases). This CDR3 contains 16 residues. Deletions cut 4 bases from V and 5 bases from J, with 20 bases between. The germline V gene encodes CDR1 MDHEN and CDR2 SYDVKM. CDR3 DNA sequence: TGTGCCAGCAGTTCCCCGGCAGCACGGGGGATGGAGACCCAGTACTTC. It codes for CASSSPAARGMETQYF.

The CDR3 here is CATAPQASYEQYF. In nucleotides, the CDR3 is TGTGCCACCGCTCCGCAGGCCTCCTACGAGCAGTACTTC. J is TRBJ2-7 and V is TRBV19; D uncertain. V gave up 10 bases and J gave up 0 bases, with 13 bases separating them. CDR3 length: 13 amino acids. Per germline, CDR1 LNHDA and CDR2 SQIVND (reference sequence). The full variable domain, its missing parts supplied by reference TRBV19 and TRBJ2-7, is DGGITQSPKYLFRKEGQNVTLSCEQNLNHDAMYWYRQDPGQGLRLIYYSQIVNDFQKGDIAEGYSVSREKKESFPLTVTSAQKNPTAFYLCATAPQASYEQYFGPGTRLTVT.

This chain joins TRBV7-2 and TRBJ2-7; no firm D call. Trimming took off 5 bases at V and 3 bases at J, with 11 bases between the two ends. The germline V gene has CDR1 SGHTA and CDR2 FQGNSA. The CDR3 covers 13 residues. The CDR3 protein is CASSPEVFYEQYF. CDR3 nucleotides: TGTGCCAGCAGCCCTGAGGTATTCTACGAGCAGTACTTC.

This clonotype came up a few times. This rearrangement joins TRBV7-3 to TRBJ2-1, with D maybe TRBD2 (6 bases). The CDR3 has 9 residues. Germline V lookup: CDR1 SGHTA, CDR2 FQGTGA. The V and J ends lost 11 bases and 10 bases respectively, with 9 bases between them. CDR3 loop: CAPAGEQFF. For the CDR3, the DNA is TGTGCCCCTGCGGGGGAGCAGTTCTTC.

The table lists this clonotype with a few counts. This rearrangement joins TRBV5-8 to TRBJ1-5; 8 bases map to TRBD1. This CDR3 is built from 16 residues. Unmatched junction bases numbered 12, after V lost 4 bases and J lost 6 bases. Germline assignment: CDR1 SGHTS and CDR2 YDEGEE. The CDR3 protein is CASSRYMGGTGQPQHF. The CDR3 bases are TGTGCCAGCAGCCGGTACATGGGAGGGACAGGTCAGCCCCAGCATTTT.

The chain recombines TRBV4-1 with TRBJ2-5, with D possibly being TRBD2 (5 bases). The CDR3 runs 15 residues. From germline, CDR1 is MGHRA and CDR2 YSYEKL. V gave up 4 bases and J gave up 5 bases, with 17 bases separating them. The CDR3, as DNA: TGCGCCAGCAGCCCCCCCAGTGGCGGGTGGGAGACCCAGTACTTC. This encodes CASSPPSGGWETQYF.

V is TRBV28 and J is TRBJ2-3; 12 nucleotides match TRBD2. With 6 bases clipped from V and 2 bases from J, the junction kept 6 bases outside the gene matches. In germline, CDR1 is MDHEN, CDR2 SYDVKM. The CDR3 totals 16 residues. The CDR3 DNA is TGTGCCAGCAGCTCATGGACTAGCGGGGACACAGATACGCAGTATTTT. Amino acid sequence: CASSSWTSGDTDTQYF.

This clonotype came up a few times. The gene calls are TRBV2 and TRBJ1-1; D remains unclear. Germline V CDR1 and CDR2: SNHLY, FYNNEI. This CDR3 is built from 16 residues. The V gene lost 6 bases and the J gene lost 0 bases, with 17 bases spanning the gap. CDR3 amino acids: CASSRYTLSMNTEAFF. The CDR3 DNA sequence: TGTGCCAGCAGCCGTTATACCTTGTCTATGAACACTGAAGCTTTCTTT. The whole variable domain, remainder taken from reference TRBV2 and TRBJ1-1, is EPEVTQTPSHQVTQMGQEVILRCVPISNHLYFYWYRQILGQKVEFLVSFYNNEISEKSEIFDDQFSVERPDGSNFTLKIRSTKLEDSAMYFCASSRYTLSMNTEAFFGQGTRLTVV.

The V gene is TRBV5-6, the J gene TRBJ2-5; D remains ambiguous. Germline V gene sequence: CDR1 SGHDT, CDR2 YYEEEE. This CDR3 comprises 12 residues. Deletions cut 7 bases from V and 2 bases from J, with 9 bases between. The CDR3 DNA reads TGTGCCAGCGGAGTGAAGCAAGAGACCCAGTACTTC. Translating it yields CASGVKQETQYF.

This clonotype was observed a few times. CDR3 sequence: CASSFRGPGANVLTF. For the CDR3, the DNA is TGTGCCAGCAGCTTCCGGGGGCCTGGGGCCAACGTCCTGACTTTC. The rearrangement links TRBV11-1 to TRBJ2-6; the D gene could be TRBD1 or TRBD2 (6 bases each). Germline V gene sequence: CDR1 SGHAT, CDR2 FQDESV (reference sequence). This CDR3 region has 15 residues. Trimming cost V 3 bases and J 2 bases, with 8 bases left between them. The full variable domain, completed using reference TRBV11-1 and TRBJ2-6, is EAEVAQSPRYKITEKSQAVAFWCDPISGHATLYWYRQILGQGPELLVQFQDESVVDDSQLPKDRFSAERLKGVDSTLKIQPAELGDSAMYLCASSFRGPGANVLTFGAGSRLTVL.

This clonotype was observed a handful of times. This sequence joins TRBV6-5 and TRBJ1-2; D call uncertain. The CDR3 sequence is 15 residues long. Trimming cost V 6 bases and J 4 bases, with 18 bases left between them. Germline values: CDR1 MNHEY, CDR2 SVGAGI. The CDR3 DNA follows: TGTGCCAGCAGCCGGGCCCCCCAGGCAGTCTATGGCTACACCTTC. Amino acids: CASSRAPQAVYGYTF.